Listed below are T cell receptor beta chains from one sample, sequenced in a study of blood T cells in healthy people across ages. One entry per CDR3 protein results from TCRdb running MiXCR on the 5' RACE reads. The sample lists some 1 million distinct CDR3 sequences, more than 40% occurring once. The specimen sequenced was blood. These receptors were taken from a woman aged 60-75 years in good health. Each CDR3 is given with its conserved first and last residue. A D gene is named only where the DNA matches it firmly. Clone size is given for some rows only: seen once, a few or many times, or a class if the clone is expanded.

TRBJ2-7,few,TRBV20-1,TRBD2,TGCAGTGCTCCCTCGTCGGCGGGAGCCTCCAATGAGCAGTACTTC,CSAPSSAGASNEQYF
TRBJ2-7,-,TRBV12-3/TRBV12-4,TRBD2,TGTGCCAGCAGTTTAGCCCTAGCGGACTACGAGCAGTACTTC,CASSLALADYEQYF
TRBJ2-3,few,TRBV7-2,TRBD2,TGTGCCAGCAGCGTAAGATGGCGGGAGACGGGAGGGGATACGCAGTATTTT,CASSVRWRETGGDTQYF
TRBJ2-7,few,TRBV27,TRBD2,TGTGCCAGCAGCCACGGGATAGCGGGGTCCTACGAGCAGTACTTC,CASSHGIAGSYEQYF
TRBJ2-1,-,TRBV29-1,-,TGCAGCGCCGCCGGGGCTGGGAGCGGATATGAGCAGTTCTTC,CSAAGAGSGYEQFF
TRBJ1-6,-,TRBV27,-,TGTGCCAGCAAGGAAAGGGGGGGATTTAATTCACCCCTCCACTTT,CASKERGGFNSPLHF
TRBJ2-1,few,TRBV5-1,-,TGCGCCAGCAGCTTGGCCCTGTCAAATACCTACAATGAGCAGTTCTTC,CASSLALSNTYNEQFF
TRBJ2-7,few,TRBV15,-,TGTGCCACCAGCAAATGGGGCAGCTCCTACGAGCAGTACTTC,CATSKWGSSYEQYF
TRBJ2-3,-,TRBV14,-,TGTGCCAGCAGCCAAGATGAGGGGTTTGAGGCAGATACGCAGTATTTT,CASSQDEGFEADTQYF
TRBJ2-1,few,TRBV19,TRBD1,TGTGCCACCACCTGGTCGGCAGGGGGACAAAATGAGCAGTTCTTC,CATTWSAGGQNEQFF